The present T cell receptor beta chain was sequenced within a study of technical replicates of blood from a few donors. CDR1 is MDHEN and CDR2 is SYDVKM in the germline V gene. The CDR3 is 16 residues long. V was clipped by 6 bases and J by 5 bases, with 22 bases between them. Assay: immunoSEQ multiplex PCR; the TCRdb copy retains only in-frame clones and omits some. The top ten clones hold 0.2% to 0.3% of a sample with approximately 73,000 clones, 85% to 95% of them seen once. This chain joins TRBV28 and TRBJ2-5; perhaps TRBD1 as D (6 bases). This clonotype originated in a human donor in good health. Source material: T cells isolated from PBMCs. CDR3 DNA: TGTGCCAGCAGACTCCTGGATCAGGGGCCTGGGGAGACCCAGTACTTC. Translation: CASRLLDQGPGETQYF.